This TCR beta chain was sequenced in a study of T cells in Graves' hyperthyroidism and ophthalmopathy. Regarding the study as a whole: Ophthalmopathy was separated from stable hyperthyroidism by a 13 V-J model. Median prediction lead before ophthalmopathy onset was 5.5 to 7 months with the model.

This clonotype came up a few times. What it binds is not known. Patients showing uncontrolled infection, other autoimmune disease, pregnancy or lactation were ineligible. Based on clinical symptoms, serum thyroxine and TRAb, thyroid ultrasound and orbital computed tomography, diagnoses were reached. The length of the CDR3 is 14 residues. Germline V lookup: CDR1 WSHSY, CDR2 SAAADI. Trimming cost V 10 bases and J 4 bases, with 20 bases left between them. Using RNA transcripts as the source, TCR beta CDR3 regions were amplified. First-round RT-PCR with HTBI primers amplified the TCR CDR3 region. TCRdb passed the multiplex PCR reads through MiXCR, listing each CDR3 protein once. The table includes about 500,000 distinct CDR3 sequences, around 50% detected once.

Material for sequencing was peripheral blood or thyroid tissue (not recorded which). J is TRBJ2-7 and V is TRBV10-2; D possibly uses TRBD1 or TRBD2 (6 bases each). The source is an adult woman with Graves' disease, either hyperthyroidism or ophthalmopathy (not recorded which). CDR3 region: CATRRRGQLYEQYF. The CDR3 nucleotides read TGCGCCACCAGGCGGAGGGGACAATTATACGAGCAGTACTTC.